This T cell receptor beta chain was recovered during a study of CXCR3-negative and CXCR3-positive naive CD8 T cells. Study-wide results and caveats: Sequencing showed both naive subsets with comparably high diversity, and memory CD8+ cells much lower. Against CXCR3-negative naive cells, CXCR3-positive naive cells showed more hydrophobic TRB CDR3s.

Preparation of TRB cDNA libraries relied on 5' RACE carrying UMI labels. TCRdb re-called the 5' RACE reads; one entry per CDR3 protein, DNA not given. The sample table sets out roughly 110,000 distinct CDR3 sequences. Germline loops: CDR1 LGHDT, CDR2 YNNKEL (reference sequence). The CDR3 contains 17 residues. A note on this clonotype: Its antigen remains unidentified.

This TCR came from a human donor in good health. Some clones in this sample may be carry-over from other donors' samples. The chain recombines TRBV3-1 with TRBJ2-1; TCRdb reports TRBD2, a call that lacks DNA to check it against. Sequences were obtained from naive CXCR3+ CD8+ T cells from blood. Sample subset: CD45RO-CCR7+CD27+CD95- naive CD8+ T cells expressing CXCR3 (TNR3+). CDR3 in amino acids: CASSQDWGALGYNEQFF.